This entry lists 2 T cell receptor beta chains sequenced from one sample in a study of T cell responses to AZD1222 COVID-19 vaccine. The method was immunoSEQ multiplex PCR; TCRdb's version includes in-frame clones alone and lacks a portion of them. The table lists some 150,000 clones, around 93% of them singletons. Sequencing was performed on peripheral blood, taken on day 0 of AZD1222 vaccination. The receptors derive from an adult in good health.

V and J are TRBV28 and TRBJ2-7; no firm D call. The V end lost 3 bases, the J end lost 0 bases, and 3 bases lay between the germline ends. CDR1 is MDHEN and CDR2 is SYDVKM in the germline V gene. This CDR3 region has 12 residues. In DNA, the CDR3 is TGTGCCAGCAGTTTTTCCTCCTACGAGCAGTACTTC. Translated: CASSFSSYEQYF.

CDR3 region: CASSLEVAGVYTF. CDR3 in DNA: TGTGCCAGCAGCTTGGAGGTTGCGGGTGTGTACACCTTC. This chain joins TRBV5-4 and TRBJ1-2, with D unresolved. CDR1 is SGHNT and CDR2 is YYREEE in the germline V gene (reference sequence). This CDR3 comprises 13 residues. The V end lost 0 bases, the J end lost 11 bases, and 14 bases lay between the germline ends.